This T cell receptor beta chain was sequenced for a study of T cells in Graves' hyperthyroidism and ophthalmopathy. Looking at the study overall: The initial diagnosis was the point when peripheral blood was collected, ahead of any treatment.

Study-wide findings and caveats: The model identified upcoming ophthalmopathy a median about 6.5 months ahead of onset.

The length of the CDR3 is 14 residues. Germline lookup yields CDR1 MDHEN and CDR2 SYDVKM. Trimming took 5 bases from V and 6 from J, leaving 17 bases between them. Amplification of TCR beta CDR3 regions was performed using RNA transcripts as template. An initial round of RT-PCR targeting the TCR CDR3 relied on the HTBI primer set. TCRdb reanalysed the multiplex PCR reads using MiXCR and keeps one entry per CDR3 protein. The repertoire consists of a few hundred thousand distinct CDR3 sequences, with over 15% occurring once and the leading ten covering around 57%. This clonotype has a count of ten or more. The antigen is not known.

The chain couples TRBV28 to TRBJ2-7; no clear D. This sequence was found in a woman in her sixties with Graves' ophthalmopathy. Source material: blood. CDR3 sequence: CASSPSGDTLEQYF. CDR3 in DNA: TGTGCCAGCAGTCCCTCGGGCGACACACTCGAGCAGTACTTC.